A selection of T cell receptor beta chains follows, all from one sample in a study of identifying expanded T cells in peripheral blood. The data were produced by immunoSEQ multiplex PCR, yet TCRdb's version contains in-frame clones alone and is incomplete. Counted here are 100,000 to 150,000 clones, about 86% occurring once; the ten biggest clones make up 7.5% to 9%. The sequencing input was blood. Source of these receptors: a person between 18 and 75 years old in good health. Each CDR3 is given with its conserved first and last residue. The order of the fields is V gene, clone size, J gene, D gene, CDR3 DNA, CDR3 protein. A D gene is named only where the DNA matches it firmly. Clone size is not always given. Where it is, it says once, few, many or a class for expanded clones.

TRBV28	NA	TRBJ2-1	TRBD2	TGTGCCAGCAGCTTGAGCCTGACTAGCGCCTACAATGAGCAGTTCTTC	CASSLSLTSAYNEQFF
TRBV5-5	NA	TRBJ2-7	NA	TGTGCCAGCACGCCTGGCGCCGGGTCCGACGAGCAGTACTTC	CASTPGAGSDEQYF
TRBV5-1	NA	TRBJ2-7	TRBD2	TGCGCCAGCAGCTTGGATGGGGGGAGGGTCAACTACGAGCAGTACTTC	CASSLDGGRVNYEQYF
TRBV5-4	NA	TRBJ2-4	NA	TGTGCCAGCAGCTTGGGGGGAGACAGGGCCAAAAACATTCAGTACTTC	CASSLGGDRAKNIQYF
TRBV28	NA	TRBJ2-7	NA	TGTGCCAGCAGCCTCCCCAGGGTGCCCTACGAGCAGTACTTC	CASSLPRVPYEQYF
TRBV11-2	NA	TRBJ2-5	NA	TGTGCCAGCAGCTTAGAGACGTCAGCCCGAGAGACCCAGTACTTC	CASSLETSARETQYF
TRBV30	NA	TRBJ2-1	NA	TGTGCCTGGAGCGTAGGACTTATGACGGACAATGAGCAGTTCTTC	CAWSVGLMTDNEQFF
TRBV5-1	NA	TRBJ1-1	NA	TGCGCCAGCAGCTTGGGAGTCCGCAGAACGGGCGAGCGGACCACTGAAGCTTTCTTT	CASSLGVRRTGERTTEAFF
TRBV4-2	NA	TRBJ1-4	NA	TGTGCCAGCAGCCAAGATCACCTGGGCGAAAAACTGTTTTTT	CASSQDHLGEKLFF
TRBV28	NA	TRBJ1-1	NA	TGTGCCAGCAGCCCGACAGAGAACACTGAAGCTTTCTTT	CASSPTENTEAFF
TRBV28	NA	TRBJ2-2	NA	TGTGCCAGCAGTTTATGGAAGGGAATCGGGGAGCTGTTTTTT	CASSLWKGIGELFF
TRBV2	NA	TRBJ2-6	NA	TGTGCCAGCAGTGAGGGGGCTGGGGCCAACGTCCTGACTTTC	CASSEGAGANVLTF
TRBV6-1	once	TRBJ2-1	NA	TGTGCCAGCAGCCGGGGGCCCTCCTACAATGAGCAGTTCTTC	CASSRGPSYNEQFF
TRBV29-1	NA	TRBJ2-3	NA	TGCAGCGTTGAAGATCATTGGGTATCGACAGATACGCAGTATTTT	CSVEDHWVSTDTQYF
TRBV7-5	NA	TRBJ2-7	NA	TGTGCCAGAAGCTTAGGGGCCCCCGACAGATCCTACGAGCAGTACTTC	CARSLGAPDRSYEQYF
TRBV5-3	NA	TRBJ1-3	NA	TGTGCCAGAAGCTTCGGTGCAGGCCCTACGGAAAACACCATATATTTT	CARSFGAGPTENTIYF
TRBV28	few	TRBJ1-4	NA	TGTGCCAGCAAAAGTAGAGGGGAACTTTGGGGCGAAAAACTGTTTTTT	CASKSRGELWGEKLFF
TRBV18	NA	TRBJ2-5	NA	TGTGCCAGCTCACCAGAGAACCAAGAGACCCAGTACTTC	CASSPENQETQYF
TRBV7-2	NA	TRBJ1-6	TRBD1	TGTGCCAGCAGCTTAGGGCGGGACAGGGGGAGTTCACCCCTCCACTTT	CASSLGRDRGSSPLHF
TRBV25-1	NA	TRBJ2-5	NA	TGTGCCAGCTTCTTAGGAGAGACCCAGTACTTC	CASFLGETQYF
TRBV4-3	NA	TRBJ1-1	NA	TGCGCCAGCAAAAAAGGGGCAGGAGATTATCACACTGAAGCTTTCTTT	CASKKGAGDYHTEAFF
TRBV21-1	NA	TRBJ1-6	NA	TGTGCCAGCAGCAAAGGGAGGATTCTCCACTTT	CASSKGRILHF
TRBV4-1	many	TRBJ2-1	TRBD2	TGCGCCAGCAGCCAAGAGCATTCTAGCGGGACCTACAATGAGCAGTTCTTC	CASSQEHSSGTYNEQFF
TRBV11-3	NA	TRBJ2-5	NA	TGTGCCAGCAGCCGCTCAGGAGAGACCCAGTACTTC	CASSRSGETQYF
TRBV5-1	NA	TRBJ2-1	NA	TGCGCCAGCAGCTTGATGGAGGCCTACAATGAGCAGTTCTTC	CASSLMEAYNEQFF
TRBV29-1	NA	TRBJ2-2	NA	TGCAGCGTTGTGGTCTGGGCAGGCGGGGAGCTGTTTTTT	CSVVVWAGGELFF
TRBV5-1	NA	TRBJ2-5	TRBD2	TGCGCCAGCAGCTTGGAACTAGCGGGAGTAGAGACCCAGTACTTC	CASSLELAGVETQYF
TRBV7-2	NA	TRBJ2-5	NA	TGTGCCAGCAGCTCCACCGGGACGGGACTGGGGGAGCAGTACTTC	CASSSTGTGLGEQYF